The next 21 T cell receptor beta chains were all read from a single sample in a study of OX40 agonist ivuxolimab in advanced cancers. TCRdb's table, derived via immunoSEQ multiplex PCR, lists solely in-frame clones and lacks some. In the table there are over 25,000 clones, about four fifths of which are singletons. Sequencing was performed on CD4+ or CD8+ T cells sorted from blood, taken in a trial of the OX40 agonist ivuxolimab. The receptors stem from an adult with an advanced solid tumor such as melanoma, head and neck, liver or kidney cancer.

The chain joins TRBV9 to TRBJ1-3; no clear D. The CDR3 consists of 15 residues. Trimming took 0 bases from V and 1 from J, leaving 8 bases between them. CDR1 is SGDLS and CDR2 is YYNGEE in the germline V gene. Here the CDR3 DNA reads TGTGCCAGCAGCGTAGACTTGGGGTCTGGAAACACCATATATTTT. Encoded protein: CASSVDLGSGNTIYF.

This rearrangement joins TRBV21-1 to TRBJ1-6. TRBV21-1 is termed a pseudogene. The CDR3 runs to 14 residues. The CDR3 loop reads CASSTARRDSPLHF. The CDR3 DNA sequence: TGTGCCAGCAGCACGGCCAGGAGAGATTCACCCCTCCACTTT.

This chain connects TRBV9 to TRBJ1-2, with D possibly being TRBD1 (5 bases). This CDR3 comprises 13 residues. Trimming cost V 0 bases and J 6 bases, with 9 bases left between them. Germline lookup yields CDR1 SGDLS and CDR2 YYNGEE. CDR3 sequence reads: CASSVGQGDGYTF. The DNA of the CDR3 is TGTGCCAGCAGCGTAGGCCAGGGTGATGGCTACACCTTC.

The chain uses TRBV7-9 and TRBJ1-2, with 7 bases identical to TRBD1. The CDR3 extends over 14 amino acids. Germline assignment: CDR1 SEHNR and CDR2 FQNEAQ (reference sequence). V gave up 6 bases and J gave up 4 bases; unmatched junction bases: 8. This CDR3 reads CASSSPGQAYGYTF. CDR3 sequence (DNA): TGTGCCAGCAGTTCTCCCGGACAGGCCTATGGCTACACCTTC.

This chain links TRBV28 with TRBJ2-3, with D unclear. The CDR3 totals 14 residues. The V gene's germline CDR1 is MDHEN and CDR2 SYDVKM. Trimming stripped 7 bases from V and 1 base from J, with 12 bases between. As DNA, the CDR3 is TGTGCCAGCACCCGATCGGGTCGCACAGATACGCAGTATTTT. It translates to CASTRSGRTDTQYF.

The chain links TRBV6-5 to TRBJ2-7; D possibly uses TRBD1 or TRBD2 (5 bases each). Trimming stripped 8 bases from V and 2 bases from J, with 19 bases between. From germline, CDR1 is MNHEY and CDR2 SVGAGI. CDR3 length: 15 residues. The CDR3 region is CASLGVGDATYEQYF. In DNA form, the CDR3 reads TGTGCCAGCCTCGGGGTGGGGGACGCAACCTACGAGCAGTACTTC.

The chain uses TRBV18 and TRBJ2-1, with 8 bases lining up with TRBD1. Unmatched junction bases numbered 10, after V lost 3 bases and J lost 9 bases. The CDR3 is 15 residues long. From germline, CDR1 is KGHSH and CDR2 LQKENI. This CDR3 is CASSPAGGEFGEQFF. In nucleotides, the CDR3 is TGTGCCAGCTCACCGGCAGGGGGCGAGTTCGGTGAGCAGTTCTTC.

Here the CDR3 DNA reads TGTGCCAGCAGTGATACGAGGAGCTCCTACAATGAGCAGTTCTTC. Its protein is CASSDTRSSYNEQFF. The chain links TRBV2 to TRBJ2-1; D is unresolved. Trimming took 3 bases from V and 0 from J, leaving 9 bases between them. This CDR3 is 15 amino acids long. Germline loops: CDR1 SNHLY, CDR2 FYNNEI.

CDR3 sequence (DNA): TGTGCCAGCAGCGTGAAGACTAGCGGGGATTACAATGAGCAGTTCTTC. This gives the protein CASSVKTSGDYNEQFF. The chain recombines TRBV9 with TRBJ2-1, with TRBD2 matching over 11 bases. V shed 2 bases, J shed 4 bases, and the junction held 5 bases outside the gene matches. Germline V gives CDR1 SGDLS, CDR2 YYNGEE. This CDR3 has 16 residues.

Comment on this clone: A read error may produce the germline difference seen at one junction end. The rearrangement joins TRBV7-7 to TRBJ2-6; TRBD1 agrees at 7 bases. Per germline, CDR1 SSHAT and CDR2 FNYEAQ (reference sequence). CDR3 size: 20 residues. CDR3 sequence reads: CASSSWPREGAVSGANVLTF. Here the CDR3 DNA reads TGTGCTAGCAGCTCATGGCCGAGAGAGGGGGCGGTTTCTGGGGCCAACGTCCTGACTTTC.

The sample holds a few counts of this clone. J is TRBJ2-1 and V is TRBV29-1, with TRBD2 matching over 11 bases. The CDR3 is 14 residues long. From germline, CDR1 is SQVTM and CDR2 ANQGSEA. Trimming removed 6 bases from V and 6 bases from J; junction bases left unmatched: 7. DNA for the CDR3: TGCAGCGTCAAAGCTAGCGGGAGGACCAATGAGCAGTTCTTC. Protein: CSVKASGRTNEQFF.

The chain employs TRBV6-1 and TRBJ2-4, with TRBD1 matching over 7 bases. V shed 0 bases, J shed 5 bases, and the junction held 16 bases outside the gene matches. Looked up from germline, CDR1 is MNHNS and CDR2 is SASEGT. The CDR3 has 19 amino acids. Written as DNA, the CDR3 is TGTGCCAGCAGTGAAGCGCCTCGACAGGGTGTGGTGCGTGAAAACATTCAGTACTTC. This translates into CASSEAPRQGVVRENIQYF.

This clone is labeled medium-sized. This rearrangement joins TRBV10-3 to TRBJ1-2; D might be TRBD1 (6 bases). Trimming stripped 10 bases from V and 3 bases from J, with 18 bases between. The germline V gene encodes CDR1 ENHRY and CDR2 SYGVKD. CDR3 size: 14 residues. CDR3 loop: CATEAGGADYGYTF. DNA of the CDR3: TGTGCCACTGAAGCCGGGGGGGCGGACTATGGCTACACCTTC.

This clone was detected only once. The chain uses TRBV4-1 and TRBJ1-5; no reliable D call. The V end lost 3 bases, the J end lost 4 bases, and 4 bases lay between the germline ends. The germline V gene encodes CDR1 MGHRA and CDR2 YSYEKL. The length of the CDR3 is 12 residues. CDR3 in DNA: TGCGCCAGCAGCCAGGAGAATCAGCCCCAGCATTTT. Residues: CASSQENQPQHF.

There are a few counts of this clone. This chain connects TRBV30 to TRBJ2-5, with D possibly TRBD2 on 6 matching bases. This CDR3 spans 14 amino acids. CDR1 is GTSNPN, CDR2 SVGIG, per germline (reference sequence). Trimming left V 0 bases short and J 2 bases short, with 10 bases between. The CDR3 DNA reads TGTGCCTGGAGTGTCTTTAGCGGACAAGAGACCCAGTACTTC. This codes for CAWSVFSGQETQYF.

This clone was seen a single time. This rearrangement joins TRBV5-4 to TRBJ1-1, with TRBD1 matching over 9 bases. After removal of 1 base from V and 8 bases from J, the junction contained 3 bases not matched to a gene. Germline CDR1 SGHNT, CDR2 YYREEE (reference sequence). This CDR3 region has 13 residues. The CDR3 region has the DNA TGTGCCAGCAGCTTGCTAGGACAGGGGGAAGCTTTCTTT. Protein product: CASSLLGQGEAFF.

This clone appeared a single time. The V call is TRBV11-2, the J call TRBJ2-3; unclear D gene. Between the trimmed V and J ends, which lost 1 base and 1 base, there was a span of 18 bases. This CDR3 has 18 residues. Germline V gene sequence: CDR1 SGHAT, CDR2 FQNNGV. The CDR3 region has the DNA TGTGCCAGCAGCTTAGCCCCTCGAACACACAGCGGCACAGATACGCAGTATTTT. This encodes CASSLAPRTHSGTDTQYF.

The CDR3 spells CASSATRWRGESYEQYF. In DNA form, the CDR3 reads TGTGCCAGCAGCGCCACCCGATGGCGGGGGGAATCCTACGAGCAGTACTTC. The chain carries TRBV11-1 and TRBJ2-7; 8 bases are a match to TRBD2. CDR3 length: 17 amino acids. After removal of 5 bases from V and 1 base from J, the junction contained 13 bases not matched to a gene. Germline loops: CDR1 SGHAT, CDR2 FQDESV (reference sequence).

The chain has TRBV4-1 and TRBJ2-7, with D possibly matching TRBD1 (6 bases). V was shortened by 3 bases and J by 3 bases, with 18 bases between the two germline ends. Germline values: CDR1 MGHRA, CDR2 YSYEKL. The CDR3 length is 16 residues. CDR3 bases: TGCGCCAGCAGCCAGGTAACCGGGACAACCATCTACGAGCAGTACTTC. Translating it yields CASSQVTGTTIYEQYF.

The chain has TRBV6-5 and TRBJ2-7, with unresolved D. CDR1 MNHEY and CDR2 SVGAGI come from the germline V gene. The V gene lost 4 bases and the J gene lost 2 bases, with 9 bases spanning the gap. The CDR3 is made up of 13 amino acids. This CDR3 reads CASSFTETYEQYF. Here the CDR3 DNA reads TGTGCCAGCAGTTTTACAGAAACCTACGAGCAGTACTTC.

The chain links TRBV19 to TRBJ2-1, with TRBD1 matching over 9 bases. V lost 3 bases, J lost 4 bases, and 7 bases stayed unmatched. This CDR3 comprises 16 residues. Germline values: CDR1 LNHDA, CDR2 SQIVND (reference sequence). The CDR3 DNA sequence: TGTGCCAGTAGTATGGGGACAGGGTCCCTGTACAATGAGCAGTTCTTC. This translates into CASSMGTGSLYNEQFF.